The entry below describes one T cell receptor (beta chain). Antigen: not known. This CDR3 is built from 14 residues. The V end was cut by 2 bases, the J end by 4 bases, with 11 bases between. CDR1 is SGHTA and CDR2 is FQGNSA in the germline V gene. The sample originates from a study of memory CD4+ T cells and cytomegalovirus serostatus. Study-wide findings and caveats: CD4+ memory repertoires contained about 40% of the roughly 160 reported CMV TCRbeta sequences.

TCRdb keeps only in-frame clones here, not all; method: immunoSEQ multiplex PCR. In the table there are 27,000 or so clones, 75% to 85% of which are singletons. Single viable CD3+CD4+CD8-CD45RO+ cells were sorted as the memory CD4+ T cells. V is TRBV7-2 and J is TRBJ1-1; the D is unclear. Sequencing input: memory CD4+ T cells from blood. The source is an adult in good health and CMV-seronegative. The CDR3 coding sequence is TGTGCCAGCAGCTTAAATACGGGGAGCACTGAAGCTTTCTTT. Amino acids: CASSLNTGSTEAFF.